These 29 T cell receptor beta chains were all obtained from the same sample, sequenced in a study of blood T cell repertoires in COVID-19. Data came from immunoSEQ multiplex PCR; TCRdb stores just in-frame clones and leaves some out. In the table there are 130,000 or so clones, 88% of which are singletons. Sequencing was done on a sample of peripheral blood. All receptors derive from a man aged 50-60 years with acute or convalescent COVID-19.

As for this clone: Sequence at one end of the junction differs from germline and may be a read error. CDR3 region: CATSSSGGSEPFF. The CDR3 nucleotides read TGTGCCACCAGCTCATCGGGGGGCAGTGAACCTTTCTTT. The rearrangement joins TRBV15 to TRBJ1-1, with a possible D match to TRBD1 (6 bases). Germline V gives CDR1 LNHNV, CDR2 YYDKDF (reference sequence). CDR3 length: 13 amino acids.

This chain joins TRBV11-2 and TRBJ2-1, with D possibly being TRBD2 (5 bases). This CDR3 region has 17 residues. V lost 0 bases, J lost 4 bases, and 16 bases lay in between. The germline gives CDR1 SGHAT, CDR2 FQNNGV. Written as DNA, the CDR3 is TGTGCCAGCAGCTTAGATCGGGCGCGGGCAGTTTACAATGAGCAGTTCTTC. It codes for CASSLDRARAVYNEQFF.

The chain employs TRBV5-1 and TRBJ1-5, with 7 bases identical to TRBD1. The V gene's germline CDR1 is SGHRS and CDR2 YFSETQ. The CDR3 contains 15 residues. The junction had 2 bases not matched to a gene; V was cut back by 0 bases and J by 2 bases. The CDR3 sequence is CASSLDTGGNQPQHF. CDR3 DNA: TGCGCCAGCAGCTTGGACACAGGGGGCAATCAGCCCCAGCATTTT. The whole variable domain, filled in from reference TRBV5-1 and TRBJ1-5, reads KAGVTQTPRYLIKTRGQQVTLSCSPISGHRSVSWYQQTPGQGLQFLFEYFSETQRNKGNFPGRFSGRQFSNSRSEMNVSTLELGDSALYLCASSLDTGGNQPQHFGDGTRLSIL.

The chain links TRBV6-2 or TRBV6-3 to TRBJ2-7; the match to TRBD1 covers 7 bases. The V gene's germline CDR1 is MNHEY and CDR2 SVGEGT. This CDR3 is 15 amino acids long. The trim removed 4 bases at V and 6 bases at J, leaving 12 bases unmatched. For the CDR3, the DNA is TGTGCCAGCAGTTCCCCCTGGGACAGCGTTTCCGAGCAGTACTTC. This gives the protein CASSSPWDSVSEQYF.

The rearrangement links TRBV5-1 to TRBJ2-5; TRBD1 agrees at 9 bases. Germline CDR1 is SGHRS and CDR2 is YFSETQ. The V segment lost 4 bases and the J segment 5 bases; nucleotides outside the gene matches: 6. This CDR3 comprises 14 residues. CDR3 in amino acids: CASSPRTGVETQYF. CDR3 in DNA: TGCGCCAGCAGCCCACGGACAGGGGTTGAGACCCAGTACTTC.

The chain is built from TRBV10-3 and TRBJ2-1; weak D call: TRBD2 (5 bases). The germline V gene encodes CDR1 ENHRY and CDR2 SYGVKD. This CDR3 contains 13 residues. Deletions cut 2 bases from V and 5 bases from J, with 7 bases between. The CDR3 here is CAISEVGDNEQFF. CDR3 DNA sequence: TGTGCCATCAGTGAGGTGGGAGACAATGAGCAGTTCTTC.

The J gene is TRBJ2-7, the V gene TRBV7-2; 7 positions match TRBD1. Germline lookup yields CDR1 SGHTA and CDR2 FQGNSA. With V trimmed by 2 bases and J by 2 bases, 3 bases remained unmatched. The CDR3 is made up of 14 amino acids. The CDR3 bases are TGTGCCAGCAGCTTACGACAGGGACCCTACGAGCAGTACTTC. Its translation is CASSLRQGPYEQYF.

This chain joins TRBV6-2 or TRBV6-3 and TRBJ1-5, with D perhaps matching TRBD1 (6 bases). The V end lost 5 bases, the J end lost 6 bases, and 14 bases lay between the germline ends. In germline, CDR1 is MNHEY, CDR2 SVGEGT. The CDR3 is made up of 14 amino acids. The CDR3 bases are TGTGCCAGCAGTCAAGGGGGAAATAGTCAGCCCCAGCATTTT. Protein: CASSQGGNSQPQHF.

This chain joins TRBV7-8 and TRBJ2-5; D might be TRBD2 (6 bases). The V end lost 5 bases, the J end lost 2 bases, and 18 bases lay between the germline ends. Germline V lookup: CDR1 SGHVS, CDR2 FQNEAQ. This CDR3 spans 16 amino acids. DNA for the CDR3: TGTGCCAGCAGCCCCTGGACTATCTGGGGGCAAGAGACCCAGTACTTC. Translating gives CASSPWTIWGQETQYF.

The chain has TRBV3-1 (or the pseudogene TRBV3-2) and TRBJ1-4, with TRBD1 matching over 11 bases. The germline V gene has CDR1 LGHDT and CDR2 YNNKEL (reference sequence). The CDR3 is made up of 16 amino acids. V shed 3 bases and J 11 bases; nucleotides not matched to a gene: 11. CDR3 region: CASSHYTGTGGSKLFF. In DNA form, the CDR3 reads TGTGCCAGCAGCCACTACACCGGGACAGGGGGGAGTAAACTGTTTTTT.

The chain carries TRBV7-9 and TRBJ1-1, with D perhaps TRBD1 (6 bases). Trimming left V 5 bases short and J 8 bases short, with 18 bases between. Germline loops: CDR1 SEHNR, CDR2 FQNEAQ (reference sequence). This CDR3 has 14 residues. The CDR3: CASSKQGSGEEAFF. CDR3 DNA sequence: TGTGCCAGCAGCAAACAGGGTAGTGGCGAGGAAGCTTTCTTT.

This chain links TRBV7-2 with TRBJ2-3; 11 bases align to TRBD2. Germline values: CDR1 SGHTA, CDR2 FQGNSA. The CDR3 contains 19 residues. V was pared by 2 bases and J by 0 bases, with 10 bases of the junction left unmatched. The CDR3 DNA reads as TGTGCCAGCAGCTTACGCCTGGTGAGACTAGCGGGGAGCACAGATACGCAGTATTTT. Protein: CASSLRLVRLAGSTDTQYF.

The chain links TRBV6-5 to TRBJ1-1; the match to TRBD1 covers 7 bases. V gave up 5 bases and J gave up 3 bases; unmatched junction bases: 6. The CDR3 sequence is 14 residues long. Per germline, CDR1 MNHEY and CDR2 SVGAGI. CDR3 in DNA: TGTGCCAGCAGTCGACAGGGTTTTGACACTGAAGCTTTCTTT. It translates to CASSRQGFDTEAFF.

This chain links TRBV24-1 with TRBJ2-3; TRBD2 aligns across 8 bases. V shed 2 bases, J shed 1 base, and the junction held 4 bases outside the gene matches. Germline CDR1 and CDR2: KGHDR and SFDVKD. This CDR3 region has 16 residues. The CDR3 spells CATSDSPGLGTDTQYF. Here the CDR3 DNA reads TGTGCCACCAGTGATTCGCCGGGACTAGGCACAGATACGCAGTATTTT.

The chain combines TRBV19 with TRBJ1-1; no reliable D call. CDR3 length equals 15 residues. Germline V gene sequence: CDR1 LNHDA, CDR2 SQIVND (reference sequence). Trimming pared 5 bases from V and 0 bases from J, leaving 13 bases between. The CDR3 nucleotides read TGTGCCAGTAGTCCCAACCGACTAATGAACACTGAAGCTTTCTTT. Translating gives CASSPNRLMNTEAFF. The whole variable domain, filled in from reference TRBV19 and TRBJ1-1, reads DGGITQSPKYLFRKEGQNVTLSCEQNLNHDAMYWYRQDPGQGLRLIYYSQIVNDFQKGDIAEGYSVSREKKESFPLTVTSAQKNPTAFYLCASSPNRLMNTEAFFGQGTRLTVV.

The CDR3 DNA reads as TGTGCCAGCAGCTTAGCTTGGGACAGGGGGAGACCTGAAGCTTTCTTT. Protein sequence: CASSLAWDRGRPEAFF. The chain links TRBV7-2 to TRBJ1-1, with 11 nucleotides matching TRBD1. CDR3 length: 16 residues. Losses at the gene ends were 0 bases for V and 6 bases for J; bases not matched to a gene: 6. Germline loops: CDR1 SGHTA, CDR2 FQGNSA.

The V call is TRBV7-2, the J call TRBJ2-7, with D possibly being TRBD2 (6 bases). The CDR3 loop spans 17 amino acids. The germline V gene has CDR1 SGHTA and CDR2 FQGNSA. The V end was cut by 5 bases, the J end by 0 bases, with 20 bases between. The CDR3 coding sequence is TGTGCCAGCAGCCTAGTCGGTGGGCGGGGTCTCTCCTACGAGCAGTACTTC. Protein product: CASSLVGGRGLSYEQYF.

The rearrangement joins TRBV20-1 to TRBJ2-3, with TRBD2 matching 8 bases. CDR1 and CDR2 (germline): DFQATT, SNEGSKA (reference sequence). V was pared by 3 bases and J by 0 bases, with 2 bases of the junction left unmatched. The CDR3 has 14 amino acids. The CDR3 bases are TGCAGTGCTAGTAGCGGGATTAGCACAGATACGCAGTATTTT. Residues: CSASSGISTDTQYF.

The V gene is TRBV6-5, the J gene TRBJ2-7; 11 positions agree with TRBD2. The ends lost 2 bases at V and 3 bases at J; junction bases unmatched: 6. Per germline, CDR1 MNHEY and CDR2 SVGAGI. CDR3 size: 16 residues. The DNA of the CDR3 is TGTGCCAGCAGTTACCGGGTAGCGGGAGGGGTCTACGAGCAGTACTTC. This sequence encodes CASSYRVAGGVYEQYF.

The sample holds one count of this clone. The chain uses TRBV19 and TRBJ1-2; the match to TRBD1 covers 7 bases. Trimming at V came to 5 bases and at J to 6 bases, leaving 3 bases not matched to a gene. Germline V gene data show CDR1 as LNHDA and CDR2 as SQIVND (reference sequence). This CDR3 is 12 amino acids long. The CDR3 is CASSLQGNGYTF. Written as DNA, the CDR3 is TGTGCCAGTAGTTTACAGGGGAATGGCTACACCTTC.

This rearrangement joins TRBV5-4 to TRBJ2-5; the match to TRBD2 covers 8 bases. The length of the CDR3 is 16 residues. The germline V gene encodes CDR1 SGHNT and CDR2 YYREEE (reference sequence). V dropped 0 bases and J dropped 2; count of bases not matched to a gene: 6. CDR3 region: CASSLVRGGSQETQYF. CDR3 sequence (DNA): TGTGCCAGCAGCTTGGTTCGCGGGGGGAGTCAAGAGACCCAGTACTTC.

This chain connects TRBV19 to TRBJ1-2; D remains unclear. With 5 bases removed from V and 3 bases from J, the gap between germline ends came to 16 bases. From germline, CDR1 is LNHDA and CDR2 SQIVND (reference sequence). The CDR3 covers 15 residues. CDR3 sequence: CASSVGRRLDYGYTF. CDR3 in DNA: TGTGCCAGTAGTGTCGGCAGGAGGTTGGACTATGGCTACACCTTC. The full variable domain, rest sourced from reference TRBV19 and TRBJ1-2, is DGGITQSPKYLFRKEGQNVTLSCEQNLNHDAMYWYRQDPGQGLRLIYYSQIVNDFQKGDIAEGYSVSREKKESFPLTVTSAQKNPTAFYLCASSVGRRLDYGYTFGSGTRLTVV.

V is TRBV6-6 and J is TRBJ1-2; the match to TRBD1 covers 12 bases. The CDR3 length is 15 residues. The trim removed 5 bases at V and 3 bases at J, leaving 4 bases unmatched. From germline, CDR1 is MNHNY and CDR2 SVGAGI (reference sequence). CDR3 protein: CASSRDRGPHYGYTF. In DNA, the CDR3 is TGTGCCAGCAGTAGGGACAGGGGGCCACACTATGGCTACACCTTC.

The J gene is TRBJ2-7, the V gene TRBV5-1, with 8 bases matching TRBD1. The J segment lost 0 bases and the V segment lost 5 bases, leaving 7 bases of the junction unmatched. Germline CDR1 reads SGHRS; CDR2 reads YFSETQ. The CDR3 runs to 15 residues. CDR3 DNA sequence: TGCGCCAGCAGATTTGGACAGGGCCCCTCCTACGAGCAGTACTTC. Its protein product is CASRFGQGPSYEQYF. Looking up the rest from reference TRBV5-1 and TRBJ2-7 gives the full variable domain: KAGVTQTPRYLIKTRGQQVTLSCSPISGHRSVSWYQQTPGQGLQFLFEYFSETQRNKGNFPGRFSGRQFSNSRSEMNVSTLELGDSALYLCASRFGQGPSYEQYFGPGTRLTVT.

The rearrangement uses TRBV3-1 (or the pseudogene TRBV3-2) and TRBJ1-2; D not certain. V lost 4 bases and J 2 bases, leaving 20 bases between the germline ends. The CDR3 consists of 17 residues. From germline, CDR1 is LGHDT and CDR2 YNNKEL (reference sequence). Here the CDR3 reads CASSPRHPRISNYGYTF. The DNA for the CDR3 is TGTGCCAGCAGCCCCCGGCACCCTAGGATATCCAACTATGGCTACACCTTC.

The chain links TRBV5-1 to TRBJ2-2; TRBD2 is a possible D gene (6 bases). V was trimmed by 0 bases and J by 1 base, leaving 10 bases between them. This CDR3 has 16 residues. Germline CDR1 SGHRS, CDR2 YFSETQ. For the CDR3, the DNA is TGCGCCAGCAGCTTGGTTGCGGGGATGAACACCGGGGAGCTGTTTTTT. Protein: CASSLVAGMNTGELFF.

The chain uses TRBV2 and TRBJ1-5; TRBD1 is a possible D gene (5 bases). With 3 bases removed from V and 3 bases from J, the gap between germline ends came to 6 bases. The CDR3 sequence is 13 residues long. The V gene's germline CDR1 is SNHLY and CDR2 FYNNEI. CDR3 sequence reads: CASSDRVNQPQHF. CDR3 coding DNA: TGTGCCAGCAGTGACAGGGTCAATCAGCCCCAGCATTTT. Combining the CDR3 with reference TRBV2 and TRBJ1-5 gives the whole variable domain EPEVTQTPSHQVTQMGQEVILRCVPISNHLYFYWYRQILGQKVEFLVSFYNNEISEKSEIFDDQFSVERPDGSNFTLKIRSTKLEDSAMYFCASSDRVNQPQHFGDGTRLSIL.

This clone was seen just once. The chain uses TRBV5-6 and TRBJ1-2, with D uncertain. CDR1 and CDR2 (germline): SGHDT, YYEEEE. Trimming removed 0 bases from V and 4 bases from J, with 19 bases in between. The CDR3 consists of 17 residues. CDR3 residues: CASSLGIGGGLFYGYTF. CDR3 nucleotide sequence: TGTGCCAGCAGCTTGGGAATAGGCGGAGGCTTATTCTATGGCTACACCTTC.

This clone showed up just once. The chain employs TRBV27 and TRBJ1-5; D remains ambiguous. V was cut by 3 bases and J by 3 bases, with 21 bases left in between. The CDR3 length is 18 residues. Germline V gene lookup returns CDR1 MNHEY and CDR2 SMNVEV (reference sequence). In nucleotides, the CDR3 is TGTGCCAGCAGTTTGTATCAGTTCCCTCACACTACCAATCAGCCCCAGCATTTT. Translating gives CASSLYQFPHTTNQPQHF.